A selection of T cell receptor beta chains follows, all from one sample in a study of CD8+ T cells in alopecia areata. Method: immunoSEQ multiplex PCR; TCRdb's copy keeps in-frame clones and lacks some. The sample lists 150,000 to 250,000 clones; more than 45% were seen once. This specimen was CD4+ T cells sorted from blood, taken at week 24, from a patient treated with tofacitinib. The origin of the receptors is a human donor with alopecia areata. Each CDR3 is given with its conserved first and last residue. The D gene is left open where the match is weak. Size tells how often a clone was seen (once, few, many) or the class of an expanded clone, and some rows leave it out.

DNA: TGTGCCAGTAGCGACAGGGCCTCTTGGGGCTACACCTTC
CDR3: CASSDRASWGYTF
J: TRBJ1-2
size: few
D: TRBD1
V: TRBV19

DNA: TGCGCCAGCAGCTTCCAAACAGGCCAGCCCCAGCATTTT
CDR3: CASSFQTGQPQHF
J: TRBJ1-5
size: few
D: .
V: TRBV5-1

DNA: TGTGCCAGCAGTGAATATGGCCTAGCGGGGGGCAATGAGCAGTTCTTC
CDR3: CASSEYGLAGGNEQFF
J: TRBJ2-1
size: .
D: TRBD2
V: TRBV25-1

DNA: TGTGCCAGCAGCCGCGGAGGGTCCTACGAGCAGTACTTC
CDR3: CASSRGGSYEQYF
J: TRBJ2-7
size: few
D: .
V: TRBV7-2

DNA: TGTGCCAGCAGTGACGGACAGGGAGAGACCCAGTACTTC
CDR3: CASSDGQGETQYF
J: TRBJ2-5
size: few
D: TRBD1
V: TRBV2

DNA: TGTGCCAGCAGCTTAGCCTCAGGGTCCAATGAGCAGTTCTTC
CDR3: CASSLASGSNEQFF
J: TRBJ2-1
size: .
D: .
V: TRBV13

DNA: TGCAGCGTTGAAGTGGCAACTGGGGGCACTGAAGCTTTCTTT
CDR3: CSVEVATGGTEAFF
J: TRBJ1-1
size: .
D: .
V: TRBV29-1

DNA: TGCAGCGTAGAGGGAGGTCTACGGGAGTTGGAAAATGAGCAGTTCTTC
CDR3: CSVEGGLRELENEQFF
J: TRBJ2-1
size: .
D: .
V: TRBV29-1

DNA: TGTGCCAGCGGGGCGACAGGGGGCACAGATACGCAGTATTTT
CDR3: CASGATGGTDTQYF
J: TRBJ2-3
size: .
D: TRBD1
V: TRBV9

DNA: TGTGCCAGCAGATTAAGACAGGGGTGGGCTGAAGCTTTCTTT
CDR3: CASRLRQGWAEAFF
J: TRBJ1-1
size: .
D: TRBD1
V: TRBV6-6

DNA: TGTGCCAGCATTGGGACAGGGACCTACGAGCAGTACTTC
CDR3: CASIGTGTYEQYF
J: TRBJ2-7
size: .
D: TRBD1
V: TRBV2

DNA: TGTGCCAGCAGCTTAGCCCAGGGGGCCCACGAGCAGTACTTC
CDR3: CASSLAQGAHEQYF
J: TRBJ2-7
size: .
D: TRBD1
V: TRBV7-2

DNA: TGTGCCAGCAGCTTGGGCAGAGCGAACACTGAAGCTTTCTTT
CDR3: CASSLGRANTEAFF
J: TRBJ1-1
size: few
D: .
V: TRBV5-4

DNA: TGTGCCAGCGCGATCGGGTTCGAGACCCAGTACTTC
CDR3: CASAIGFETQYF
J: TRBJ2-5
size: .
D: .
V: TRBV7-9

DNA: TGTGCCAGCAAGGCCGGGACAGGACCCTACGAGCAGTACTTC
CDR3: CASKAGTGPYEQYF
J: TRBJ2-7
size: few
D: TRBD1
V: TRBV2

DNA: TGTGCCAGCTCCCAACCCGGGACAGCAAATAACTATGGCTACACCTTC
CDR3: CASSQPGTANNYGYTF
J: TRBJ1-2
size: .
D: TRBD1
V: TRBV18

DNA: TGCGCCAGCAGTCAATCGTCGGAGACAGGGGAACGCTTCTTT
CDR3: CASSQSSETGERFF
J: TRBJ1-1
size: .
D: TRBD1
V: TRBV23-1

DNA: TGTGCCAGCAGCCCAGCCGGGACAGCTTATGGCTACACCTTC
CDR3: CASSPAGTAYGYTF
J: TRBJ1-2
size: .
D: TRBD1
V: TRBV7-9

DNA: TGTGCCAGCAGGAAAGGGGGGTCGGAGGAGACCCAGTACTTC
CDR3: CASRKGGSEETQYF
J: TRBJ2-5
size: .
D: .
V: TRBV7-2

DNA: TGTGCCAGCAGTGACCGTTCCCTCTATGGCTACACCTTC
CDR3: CASSDRSLYGYTF
J: TRBJ1-2
size: .
D: .
V: TRBV25-1

DNA: TGTGCCAGCAGCCAAAGGTCGAATAGCAATCAGCCCCAGCATTTT
CDR3: CASSQRSNSNQPQHF
J: TRBJ1-5
size: .
D: .
V: TRBV7-2

DNA: TGCAGCGTTGACACCGGGACAGGGGCCTCGAACACTGAAGCTTTCTTT
CDR3: CSVDTGTGASNTEAFF
J: TRBJ1-1
size: .
D: TRBD1
V: TRBV29-1

DNA: TGCGCCAGCAGCTCTACGCTCCGCGAGCAGTACTTC
CDR3: CASSSTLREQYF
J: TRBJ2-7
size: once
D: .
V: TRBV5-1

DNA: TGTGCCAGCAGTTACTCTCCGGGGCAAGATACGCAGTATTTT
CDR3: CASSYSPGQDTQYF
J: TRBJ2-3
size: .
D: .
V: TRBV6-5

DNA: TGTGCCAGCAGTTACTCGAGGGCCGCGAACACCGGGGAGCTGTTTTTT
CDR3: CASSYSRAANTGELFF
J: TRBJ2-2
size: .
D: .
V: TRBV6-5

DNA: TGTGCCAGCAGTCCAAGAAGCTCTGGGGCCAACGTCCTGACTTTC
CDR3: CASSPRSSGANVLTF
J: TRBJ2-6
size: .
D: .
V: TRBV7-6

DNA: TGTGCCAGCTCACCAGTTTCGCCCTACGAGCAGTACTTC
CDR3: CASSPVSPYEQYF
J: TRBJ2-7
size: .
D: .
V: TRBV18

DNA: TGCGCCAGCAGCCAAGGATCGGGGAGGGTCAATGAGCAGTTCTTC
CDR3: CASSQGSGRVNEQFF
J: TRBJ2-1
size: few
D: TRBD2
V: TRBV4-3

DNA: TGCGCCAGCAGCCCCGTGGTAGGCGGTGGTAGCACAGATACGCAGTATTTT
CDR3: CASSPVVGGGSTDTQYF
J: TRBJ2-3
size: .
D: .
V: TRBV5-1

DNA: TGTGCCAGCAGCTTAGAGGGGGGCACTGAAGCTTTCTTT
CDR3: CASSLEGGTEAFF
J: TRBJ1-1
size: .
D: .
V: TRBV7-9

DNA: TGTGCCAGCAGCGCATATTACTCTGGGGCCAACGTCCTGACTTTC
CDR3: CASSAYYSGANVLTF
J: TRBJ2-6
size: few
D: .
V: TRBV5-8

DNA: TGTGCCAGCAGTTTATCGCGGGGGGCGCAAGATACGCAGTATTTT
CDR3: CASSLSRGAQDTQYF
J: TRBJ2-3
size: .
D: TRBD2
V: TRBV27

DNA: TGTGCCAGCAGCTATCAGCGGGGTGGGACTAGCACAGATACGCAGTATTTT
CDR3: CASSYQRGGTSTDTQYF
J: TRBJ2-3
size: .
D: TRBD2
V: TRBV13

DNA: TGTGCCAGTAGTACGGGACTAGCGGGAACCGGGGAGCTGTTTTTT
CDR3: CASSTGLAGTGELFF
J: TRBJ2-2
size: .
D: TRBD2
V: TRBV19

DNA: TGCGCCAGCAGCTTACAGGGGAATCGGGAGACCCAGTACTTC
CDR3: CASSLQGNRETQYF
J: TRBJ2-5
size: .
D: TRBD1
V: TRBV5-1

DNA: TGCGCCAGCAGCTTGACCCCGGACAGACAGAACACTGAAGCTTTCTTT
CDR3: CASSLTPDRQNTEAFF
J: TRBJ1-1
size: few
D: .
V: TRBV5-1

DNA: TGCAGCGTAACAGGGGGCGGAGGCACTGAAGCTTTCTTT
CDR3: CSVTGGGGTEAFF
J: TRBJ1-1
size: few
D: TRBD1
V: TRBV29-1

DNA: TGTGCCAGCAGTTTATCGCCGGGGGCGGACTATGGCTACACCTTC
CDR3: CASSLSPGADYGYTF
J: TRBJ1-2
size: .
D: .
V: TRBV27

DNA: TGTGCCAGCAGCTTAGCCGGGGACAGGGGTTTTGCCAAAAACATTCAGTACTTC
CDR3: CASSLAGDRGFAKNIQYF
J: TRBJ2-4
size: .
D: TRBD1
V: TRBV7-2

DNA: TGTGCCAGCAACTGGGGGGGTAGCGGATCCACAGATACGCAGTATTTT
CDR3: CASNWGGSGSTDTQYF
J: TRBJ2-3
size: .
D: TRBD2
V: TRBV9

DNA: TGCAGCGTTGAGCGCAGGGGGAGATTGAACACTGAAGCTTTCTTT
CDR3: CSVERRGRLNTEAFF
J: TRBJ1-1
size: .
D: TRBD1
V: TRBV29-1

DNA: TGTGCCAGCAGCTCAGGGACAGCTTTGAACACCGGGGAGCTGTTTTTT
CDR3: CASSSGTALNTGELFF
J: TRBJ2-2
size: few
D: TRBD1
V: TRBV11-2

DNA: TGCGCCAGCAGCCGGACAGGTACCAATGAGCAGTTCTTC
CDR3: CASSRTGTNEQFF
J: TRBJ2-1
size: few
D: TRBD1
V: TRBV5-1

DNA: TGCGCCAGCAGTCTTTGGACTAGCGGGGAGATTTCCTACGAGCAGTACTTC
CDR3: CASSLWTSGEISYEQYF
J: TRBJ2-7
size: .
D: TRBD2
V: TRBV23-1

DNA: TGCGCCAGCAGCGTGTCCAATAACTATGGCTACACCTTC
CDR3: CASSVSNNYGYTF
J: TRBJ1-2
size: .
D: .
V: TRBV5-1

DNA: TGTGCCAGTAGTGTGATTGTGGGAGAAAAACTGTTTTTT
CDR3: CASSVIVGEKLFF
J: TRBJ1-4
size: .
D: .
V: TRBV19

DNA: TGCGCCAGCAGCCTGGGGAACGGACAGGGATATGGCTACACCTTC
CDR3: CASSLGNGQGYGYTF
J: TRBJ1-2
size: .
D: TRBD1
V: TRBV4-1

DNA: TGCGCCAGCAGCTTGGCGGGAGGGCAAGAGACCCAGTACTTC
CDR3: CASSLAGGQETQYF
J: TRBJ2-5
size: few
D: TRBD2
V: TRBV5-1

DNA: TGCGCCAGCAGTCCCTCAAGCAATCAGCCCCAGCATTTT
CDR3: CASSPSSNQPQHF
J: TRBJ1-5
size: few
D: .
V: TRBV5-1

DNA: TGTGCCAGCAGTGAGATGGCAGGAGGGGTCAATCAGCCCCAGCATTTT
CDR3: CASSEMAGGVNQPQHF
J: TRBJ1-5
size: .
D: .
V: TRBV6-1

DNA: TGCGCCAGCACCCCCCCCAAGGGGGAGGATAGCACAGATACGCAGTATTTT
CDR3: CASTPPKGEDSTDTQYF
J: TRBJ2-3
size: few
D: .
V: TRBV23-1

DNA: TGTGCCAGCAGTTCGAACAGGGGGGACACTGAAGCTTTCTTT
CDR3: CASSSNRGDTEAFF
J: TRBJ1-1
size: .
D: TRBD1
V: TRBV2

DNA: TGTGCCAGCAGTCCCCAAGGGGTTGAAAAACTGTTTTTT
CDR3: CASSPQGVEKLFF
J: TRBJ1-4
size: .
D: .
V: TRBV2

DNA: TGCAGCGCCATGGACAGGGGCGTGCTCCGGCAGTACTTC
CDR3: CSAMDRGVLRQYF
J: TRBJ2-7
size: .
D: TRBD1
V: TRBV29-1